This TCR beta chain was recorded in a study of blood T cell repertoires in COVID-19. Overall study: COVID-19 samples collected from the United States, Italy and Spain covered acute and convalescent phases. Sample material is recorded as cDNA or gDNA derived from T cells, B-cell-depleted T cells, or PBMCs.

As processed by the authors: Scientists estimated how many nucleated cells there were by amplifying reference gene primers. Here immunoSEQ multiplex PCR was the method, and the copy in TCRdb shows in-frame clones only, minus some. V and J calls plus clone size are reproduced from that table; the DNA served to infer D and trimming. The table records around 140,000 clones, about nine tenths of them present only once. V was shortened by 0 bases and J by 3 bases, with 12 bases between the two germline ends. This CDR3 spans 15 amino acids. The sequence came from a man in his forties or fifties with active COVID-19. The sample was peripheral blood. The J gene is TRBJ1-2, the V gene TRBV5-3; D unclear. TRBV5-3 is an open reading frame whose function is uncertain. In DNA, the CDR3 is TGTGCCAGAAGCTTGGGATCATACGGGGACTATGGCTACACCTTC. This sequence encodes CARSLGSYGDYGYTF.